This T cell receptor (beta chain) stems from a study of molecular identifiers for immune sequencing clone quantification. With regard to this clonotype: The junction differs from germline at one of its ends, possibly a read error.

Germline V gives CDR1 GTSNPN, CDR2 SVGIG (reference sequence). The length of the CDR3 is 14 residues. TCRdb called the PCR reads again in MiXCR, with one record for every CDR3 protein. The repertoire holds about half a million distinct CDR3 sequences, with around 23% as singletons. Sequencing used naive CD8+ T cells from blood, with Jurkat cell RNA spiked in. Noted subset: FACS-sorted CD8+CD4-CCR7+CD45RA+ naive T cells. This receptor was obtained from a human donor in good health. Some libraries in this study had Jurkat cell RNA spiked in. The gene calls are TRBV30 and TRBJ2-7; 7 bases align to TRBD2. The CDR3 is CACCGAGDSYEQCF. CDR3 sequence (DNA): TGTGCGTGTTGCGGGGCGGGGGATTCCTACGAGCAGTGCTTC.